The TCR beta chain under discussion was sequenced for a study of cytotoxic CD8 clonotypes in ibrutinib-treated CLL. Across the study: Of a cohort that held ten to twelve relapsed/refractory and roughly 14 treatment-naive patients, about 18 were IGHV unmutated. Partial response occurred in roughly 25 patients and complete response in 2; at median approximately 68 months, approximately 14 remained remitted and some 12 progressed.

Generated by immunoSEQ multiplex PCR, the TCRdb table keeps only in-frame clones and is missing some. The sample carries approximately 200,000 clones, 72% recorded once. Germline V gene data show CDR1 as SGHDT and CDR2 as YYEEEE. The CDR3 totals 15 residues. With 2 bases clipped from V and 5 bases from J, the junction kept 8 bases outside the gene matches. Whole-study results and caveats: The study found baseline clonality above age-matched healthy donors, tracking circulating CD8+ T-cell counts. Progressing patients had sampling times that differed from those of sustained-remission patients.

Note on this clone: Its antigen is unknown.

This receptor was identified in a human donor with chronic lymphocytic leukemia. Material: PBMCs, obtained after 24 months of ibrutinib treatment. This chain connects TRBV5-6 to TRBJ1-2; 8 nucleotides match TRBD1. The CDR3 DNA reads TGTGCCAGCAGCTTCCCGGGACAGGAGGGATATGGCTACACCTTC. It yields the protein CASSFPGQEGYGYTF.